Below, one T cell receptor (beta chain) is given with its context. Its specificity is unknown. Generated by immunoSEQ multiplex PCR, the TCRdb table keeps only in-frame clones and is missing some. The sample carries about 52,000 clones, 90% to 95% recorded once. These data are taken from a study of a mutant IDH1 vaccine in newly diagnosed glioma. Whole-study context: Most patients had received both radiotherapy and temozolomide, the prior options being radiotherapy, temozolomide, or both.

Regarding the study as a whole: Patients showed vaccine-induced immune responses at a rate of roughly 93%. There seemed to be no relation between pseudoprogression and changes in top peripheral T cell clonotypes.

Sample time point: week 11, during vaccination. Vaccination comprised doses that each held 300 ug of mutant IDH1 20-mer peptide, plus topical imiquimod. Donors harbored newly found WHO grade 3 or 4 IDH1-mutant, ATRX-lost astrocytomas. The CDR3 covers 14 residues. With V trimmed by 3 bases and J by 3 bases, 4 bases remained unmatched. CDR1 is SGHRS, CDR2 YFSETQ, per germline. Sequences were derived from PBMCs, sampled from a glioma patient whose treatment included an IDH1 peptide vaccine. The clonotype was recovered from a man aged 45-65 years with glioma. V usage is TRBV5-1 and J usage is TRBJ2-7; TRBD1 agrees at 9 bases. The CDR3 loop is CASSSGQGDYEQYF. In DNA form, the CDR3 reads TGCGCCAGCAGCTCGGGACAGGGAGACTACGAGCAGTACTTC.